Below are 25 T cell receptor beta chains sequenced from a single sample in a study of identical twins (dated by TCRdb to the mid-2010s). Preparation of the library involved 5' RACE. TCRdb shows the sequencer as Illumina HiSeq 2000. In-frame beta chains were kept once TCRdb had trimmed the public reads at Q25 with fastp and called clones with MiXCR. A single entry per CDR3 protein holds the most common genes and DNA from its merged rows. The sample profile shows more than 400,000 distinct CDR3 sequences; 12% to 15% of them were found once. The ten largest clones represent about 0.4% of the sample. The same sample was also studied in work on yellow fever vaccine responses in identical twins.

Sequencing input: CD4+ T cells sorted from blood. The receptors were sampled from a woman between 18 and 29 years old in good health.

This clonotype turned up a few times. J is TRBJ2-2 and V is TRBV11-2; D is unclear. Germline V CDR1 and CDR2: SGHAT, FQNNGV. CDR3 length: 16 amino acids. Between the trimmed V and J ends, which lost 1 base and 1 base, there was a span of 10 bases. The CDR3 here is CASSLGRPMNTGELFF. The CDR3 nucleotides read TGTGCCAGCAGCTTAGGCCGCCCCATGAACACCGGGGAGCTGTTTTTT.

Only a few counts were recorded for this clonotype. This chain joins TRBV2 and TRBJ2-1; D call uncertain. The CDR3 runs to 15 residues. Germline CDR1 SNHLY, CDR2 FYNNEI. Trimming left V 6 bases short and J 0 bases short, with 12 bases between. This CDR3 is CASSGTPSSYNEQFF. CDR3 in DNA: TGTGCCAGCAGCGGAACACCTAGCTCCTACAATGAGCAGTTCTTC. Variable domain in full (rest from reference TRBV2 and TRBJ2-1): EPEVTQTPSHQVTQMGQEVILRCVPISNHLYFYWYRQILGQKVEFLVSFYNNEISEKSEIFDDQFSVERPDGSNFTLKIRSTKLEDSAMYFCASSGTPSSYNEQFFGPGTRLTVL.

The rearrangement links TRBV20-1 to TRBJ2-3; 8 bases are shared with TRBD2. CDR1 and CDR2 from the germline V gene are DFQATT and SNEGSKA (reference sequence). V lost 3 bases, J lost 2 bases, and 10 bases stayed unmatched. CDR3 length: 16 residues. CDR3 loop: CSASRAERGFTDTQYF. The CDR3 bases are TGCAGTGCTAGTCGGGCGGAGCGGGGGTTCACAGATACGCAGTATTTT.

This clonotype was recorded a few times. V and J are TRBV6-5 and TRBJ1-1; no reliable D call. CDR3 length: 14 amino acids. The germline V gene encodes CDR1 MNHEY and CDR2 SVGAGI. V lost 2 bases and J lost 0, with 7 bases in between. CDR3 residues: CASSYKTLNTEAFF. CDR3 bases: TGTGCCAGCAGTTACAAGACACTGAACACTGAAGCTTTCTTT.

The gene calls are TRBV12-3 or TRBV12-4 and TRBJ2-6, with 9 bases lining up with TRBD1. The CDR3 contains 17 residues. The V segment lost 7 bases and the J segment 1 base; nucleotides outside the gene matches: 8. Written as DNA, the CDR3 is TGTGCCAGCACCCAGGACAGGGGACCATCTGGGGCCAACGTCCTGACTTTC. Translated: CASTQDRGPSGANVLTF.

The rearrangement links TRBV28 to TRBJ2-5, with 7 bases fitting TRBD1. The germline gives CDR1 MDHEN, CDR2 SYDVKM. Trimming at V came to 6 bases and at J to 5 bases, leaving 12 bases not matched to a gene. The CDR3 runs 15 residues. The CDR3 sequence is CASSLRGSFYETQYF. CDR3 bases: TGTGCCAGCAGCCTCAGGGGGAGTTTTTACGAGACCCAGTACTTC. The full variable domain, completed using reference TRBV28 and TRBJ2-5, is DVKVTQSSRYLVKRTGEKVFLECVQDMDHENMFWYRQDPGLGLRLIYFSYDVKMKEKGDIPEGYSVSREKKERFSLILESASTNQTSMYLCASSLRGSFYETQYFGPGTRLLVL.

This clonotype has more than one count but fewer than ten. V gene TRBV5-1 combines with J gene TRBJ2-5, with 7 bases matching TRBD1. The CDR3 runs to 13 residues. With V trimmed by 4 bases and J by 4 bases, 4 bases remained unmatched. Per the germline V gene, CDR1 is SGHRS and CDR2 is YFSETQ. The CDR3 loop is CASSADRRETQYF. The CDR3 nucleotides are TGCGCCAGCAGCGCGGACAGGCGAGAGACCCAGTACTTC.

This clonotype was counted a few times. Here the CDR3 DNA reads TGTGCCAGCAGTCCCCTCCGGGACAGTCTATACAATGAGCAGTTCTTC. It specifies CASSPLRDSLYNEQFF. The chain has TRBV12-3 or TRBV12-4 and TRBJ2-1; 7 nucleotides line up with TRBD1. V dropped 5 bases and J dropped 4; count of bases not matched to a gene: 11. This CDR3 has 16 amino acids.

This clonotype has ten or more counts. The chain employs TRBV4-1 and TRBJ1-1, with D perhaps matching TRBD1 (5 bases). Germline V lookup: CDR1 MGHRA, CDR2 YSYEKL. The CDR3 has 18 residues. V shed 5 bases and J shed 2 bases, with 24 bases lying between them. CDR3 DNA: TGCGCCAGCAGCGGCAGACGGGGGGGACCCCAGGGAAACACTGAAGCTTTCTTT. Translating it yields CASSGRRGGPQGNTEAFF.

This sequence joins TRBV12-3 or TRBV12-4 and TRBJ2-7; TRBD2 matches at 9 bases. The junction had 7 bases not matched to a gene; V was cut back by 6 bases and J by 4 bases. The CDR3 loop spans 14 amino acids. DNA for the CDR3: TGTGCCAGCAGCCGGCGGGGGGGGACATACGAGCAGTACTTC. Amino acids: CASSRRGGTYEQYF.

This clonotype showed up just a few times. At one end the junction does not follow the germline gene, possibly because of a read error. This chain connects TRBV19 to TRBJ2-2, with 7 bases lining up with TRBD1. This CDR3 spans 14 amino acids. CDR1 is LNHDA, CDR2 SQIVND, per germline (reference sequence). Written as DNA, the CDR3 is TGTGCCAGCAGTAGGGGGCGAAGCACCGGGGAGCTGTTTTTT. Translating gives CASSRGRSTGELFF.

The rearrangement joins TRBV15 to TRBJ2-3; a weak D match, TRBD2 (5 bases). Germline CDR1 and CDR2: LNHNV and YYDKDF (reference sequence). The CDR3 contains 15 residues. V was pared by 0 bases and J by 6 bases, with 13 bases between. The CDR3 nucleotides read TGTGCCACCAGCAGAGAGTCGTCGGGGTTCGATACGCAGTATTTT. Translation: CATSRESSGFDTQYF.

The rearrangement joins TRBV12-3 or TRBV12-4 to TRBJ2-1; 7 bases line up with TRBD2. Trimming cost V 6 bases and J 7 bases; bases outside gene matches: 15. This CDR3 comprises 16 residues. The CDR3, as DNA: TGTGCCAGCAGCGCAAACCCTCGGACTAGTTCTAATGAGCAGTTCTTC. Translating it yields CASSANPRTSSNEQFF.

V is TRBV29-1 and J is TRBJ2-7; TRBD2 matches 14 bases. The CDR3 is made up of 15 amino acids. Per germline, CDR1 SQVTM and CDR2 ANQGSEA. J lost 4 bases, V lost 6 bases, and 8 bases had no gene match. CDR3 in amino acids: CSVTPGTSGSYEQYF. The CDR3 DNA is TGCAGCGTCACCCCAGGGACTAGCGGGAGTTACGAGCAGTACTTC.

This clonotype has just a few counts. The chain uses TRBV12-3 or TRBV12-4 and TRBJ1-2, with D possibly TRBD1 on 5 matching bases. The CDR3 loop spans 14 amino acids. Trimming pared 3 bases from V and 6 bases from J, leaving 14 bases between. This CDR3 reads CASSLGPGSDGYTF. The CDR3 nucleotides are TGTGCCAGCAGTTTGGGACCAGGGTCCGATGGCTACACCTTC.

This clonotype came up a few times. The V gene is TRBV20-1, the J gene TRBJ1-4; no definite D call. This CDR3 contains 12 residues. V lost 6 bases and J lost 5, with 10 bases in between. Germline V gene sequence: CDR1 DFQATT, CDR2 SNEGSKA (reference sequence). CDR3 in DNA: TGCAGTGCACACCGACAAAATGAAAAACTGTTTTTT. This gives the protein CSAHRQNEKLFF.

This clonotype was counted between two and nine times. The V gene is TRBV5-1, the J gene TRBJ2-1; no definite D call. Trimming stripped 2 bases from V and 4 bases from J, with 7 bases between. CDR1 is SGHRS, CDR2 YFSETQ, per germline. The CDR3 covers 13 residues. The CDR3 protein is CASSFENYNEQFF. The CDR3 bases are TGCGCCAGCAGCTTTGAAAATTACAATGAGCAGTTCTTC. Based on the CDR3 plus reference TRBV5-1 and TRBJ2-1, the full variable domain is KAGVTQTPRYLIKTRGQQVTLSCSPISGHRSVSWYQQTPGQGLQFLFEYFSETQRNKGNFPGRFSGRQFSNSRSEMNVSTLELGDSALYLCASSFENYNEQFFGPGTRLTVL.

The table lists this clonotype with a few counts. The chain uses TRBV2 and TRBJ2-3, with D possibly TRBD2 on 5 matching bases. CDR3 length: 15 amino acids. V was trimmed by 6 bases and J by 0 bases, leaving 13 bases between them. Per germline, CDR1 SNHLY and CDR2 FYNNEI. The CDR3, as DNA: TGTGCCAGCAGAAGGAGCGGTTCTAGCACAGATACGCAGTATTTT. It translates to CASRRSGSSTDTQYF.

This clonotype was seen more than once but under ten times. This chain uses TRBV20-1 with TRBJ2-7, with D tentatively TRBD1 or TRBD2 (5 bases each). Germline V CDR1 and CDR2: DFQATT, SNEGSKA (reference sequence). V was shortened by 4 bases and J by 3 bases, with 10 bases between the two germline ends. The CDR3 runs to 12 residues. DNA for the CDR3: TGCAGTGCTACCGGGACGAGCTACGAGCAGTACTTC. This gives the protein CSATGTSYEQYF.

The chain joins TRBV7-9 to TRBJ2-1, with TRBD1 as a possible D gene (5 bases). V was clipped by 11 bases and J by 4 bases, with 18 bases between them. The CDR3 contains 14 residues. CDR1 is SEHNR and CDR2 is FQNEAQ in the germline V gene (reference sequence). The CDR3 reads CAGASPGRYNEQFF. CDR3 sequence (DNA): TGTGCCGGGGCCTCCCCAGGCCGATACAATGAGCAGTTCTTC. The full variable domain, in which reference TRBV7-9 and TRBJ2-1 provide the parts outside the CDR3, is DTGVSQNPRHKITKRGQNVTFRCDPISEHNRLYWYRQTLGQGPEFLTYFQNEAQLEKSRLLSDRFSAERPKGSFSTLEIQRTEQGDSAMYLCAGASPGRYNEQFFGPGTRLTVL.

This clonotype has a count of ten or more. The DNA of the CDR3 is TGCAGCTCCCGGGCGGGGGGGCTAAATACGCAGTATTTT. Protein product: CSSRAGGLNTQYF. This chain links TRBV29-1 with TRBJ2-3, with 9 nucleotides matching TRBD2. Trimming removed 8 bases from V and 7 bases from J; junction bases left unmatched: 10. The length of the CDR3 is 13 residues. CDR1 and CDR2 from the germline V gene are SQVTM and ANQGSEA.

The gene calls are TRBV10-3 and TRBJ2-2; 7 positions agree with TRBD2. Germline V gene lookup returns CDR1 ENHRY and CDR2 SYGVKD. The CDR3 sequence is 14 residues long. J gave up 5 bases and V 6 bases, and 6 bases lay outside the gene matches. The CDR3 DNA reads as TGTGCCATCAGGCCTAGCGGCGGGACCGGGGAGCTGTTTTTT. It yields the protein CAIRPSGGTGELFF.

The sample holds a few counts of this clonotype. This chain uses TRBV15 with TRBJ2-1; the D call may be TRBD1 or TRBD2 (5 bases each). Per germline, CDR1 LNHNV and CDR2 YYDKDF (reference sequence). This CDR3 spans 14 amino acids. Trimming cost V 0 bases and J 10 bases, with 13 bases left between them. In DNA form, the CDR3 reads TGTGCCACCAGCAGAGATGTGGGGGTTCGGGAGCAGTTCTTC. This sequence encodes CATSRDVGVREQFF.

V is TRBV10-3 and J is TRBJ1-2; no reliable D call. CDR3 length equals 14 residues. CDR1 is ENHRY, CDR2 SYGVKD, per germline. Between the trimmed V and J ends, which lost 3 bases and 3 bases, there was a span of 11 bases. In nucleotides, the CDR3 is TGTGCCATCAGTGACCCATGGAATCACTATGGCTACACCTTC. Its protein product is CAISDPWNHYGYTF.

The V call is TRBV5-5, the J call TRBJ1-6, with unresolved D. Germline V gives CDR1 SGHKS, CDR2 YYEKEE (reference sequence). V was shortened by 2 bases and J by 5 bases, with 11 bases between the two germline ends. The CDR3 has 15 residues. The CDR3, as DNA: TGTGCCAGCAGCTTTAATAGTGGGAATAATTCACCCCTCCACTTT. Amino acids: CASSFNSGNNSPLHF.